The entry below gives a single T cell receptor (beta chain) sequence along with its context. Per the germline V gene, CDR1 is MGHRA and CDR2 is YSYEKL. V was pared by 2 bases and J by 9 bases, with 9 bases of the junction left unmatched. The CDR3 totals 17 residues. These data come from a study of blood T cell repertoires in COVID-19. Sequencing used immunoSEQ multiplex PCR; TCRdb keeps in-frame clones, though not all of them. The sample consists of about 100,000 clones, roughly 84% of them appearing once. The sample was peripheral blood. This TCR came from a man aged 25 to 40 in a cohort sampled during active COVID-19. J is TRBJ1-6 and V is TRBV4-1; 11 bases agree with TRBD1. The CDR3 reads CASSQRTGQGVLSPLHF. CDR3 DNA: TGCGCCAGCAGCCAAAGGACGGGACAGGGGGTTCTTTCACCCCTCCACTTT.